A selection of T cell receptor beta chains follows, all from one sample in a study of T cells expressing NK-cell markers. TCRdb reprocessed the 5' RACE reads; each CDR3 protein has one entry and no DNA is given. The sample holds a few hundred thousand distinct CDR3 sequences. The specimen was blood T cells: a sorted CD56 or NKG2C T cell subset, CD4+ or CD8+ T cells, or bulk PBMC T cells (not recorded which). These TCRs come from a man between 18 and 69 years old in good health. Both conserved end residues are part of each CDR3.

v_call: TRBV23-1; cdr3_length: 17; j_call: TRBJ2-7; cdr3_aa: CASRHGIQVNISYEQYF
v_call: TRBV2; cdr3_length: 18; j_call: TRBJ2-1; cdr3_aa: CASVRGRGGPSSYNEQFF
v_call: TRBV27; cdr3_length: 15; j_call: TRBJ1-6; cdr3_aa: CASSPTGQANSPLHF
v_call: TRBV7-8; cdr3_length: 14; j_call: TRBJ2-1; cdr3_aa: CASSWRDRGFEQFF
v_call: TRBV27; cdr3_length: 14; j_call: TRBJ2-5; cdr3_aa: CASSPRTGGDSQYF
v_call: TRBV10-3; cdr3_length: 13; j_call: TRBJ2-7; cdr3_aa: CAIKQGFSYEQYF
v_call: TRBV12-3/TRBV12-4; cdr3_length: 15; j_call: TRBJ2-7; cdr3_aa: CASSLRGTGRYEQYF
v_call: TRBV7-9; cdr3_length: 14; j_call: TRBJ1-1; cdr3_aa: CASRGQGANTEAFF
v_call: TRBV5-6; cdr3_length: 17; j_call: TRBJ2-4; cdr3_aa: CASSARGTILAKNIQYF
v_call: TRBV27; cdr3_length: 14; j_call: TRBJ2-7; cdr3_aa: CASSSTPIANEQYF
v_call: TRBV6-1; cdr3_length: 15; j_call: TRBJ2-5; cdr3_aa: CASSPGQGTWETQYF
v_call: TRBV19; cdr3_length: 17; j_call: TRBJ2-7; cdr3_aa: CASSIDFGTGSSYEQYF
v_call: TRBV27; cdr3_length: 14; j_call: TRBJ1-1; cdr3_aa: CASRKTGALMLAFF
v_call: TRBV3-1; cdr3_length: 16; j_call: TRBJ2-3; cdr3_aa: CASSQVLVLATDTQYF
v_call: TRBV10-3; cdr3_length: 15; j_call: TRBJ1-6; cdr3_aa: CAISRTGAYNSPLHF
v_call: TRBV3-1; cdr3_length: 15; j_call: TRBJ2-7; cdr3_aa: CASSPEGGASYEQYF
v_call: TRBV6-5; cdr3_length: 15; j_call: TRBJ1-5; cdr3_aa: CASSYSRGTDQPQHF
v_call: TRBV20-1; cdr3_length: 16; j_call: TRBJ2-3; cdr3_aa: CSARPPQRGSTDTQYF
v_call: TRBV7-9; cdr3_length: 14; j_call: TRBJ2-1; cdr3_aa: CASSSPFLRNEQFF
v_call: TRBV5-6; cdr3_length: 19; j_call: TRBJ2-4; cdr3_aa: CASSLSPGQSILAKNIQYF
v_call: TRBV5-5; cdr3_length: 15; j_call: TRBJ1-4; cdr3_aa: CASSLGGNTHEKLFF
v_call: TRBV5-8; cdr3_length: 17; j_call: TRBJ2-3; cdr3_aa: CASSLGRGITASDTQYF
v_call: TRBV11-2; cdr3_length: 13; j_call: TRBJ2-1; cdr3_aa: CASSLDRGTPPFF
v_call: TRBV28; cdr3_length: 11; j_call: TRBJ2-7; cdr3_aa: CAATSAYEQYF
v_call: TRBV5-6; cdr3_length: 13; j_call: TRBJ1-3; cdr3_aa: CASSLRPGNTIYF
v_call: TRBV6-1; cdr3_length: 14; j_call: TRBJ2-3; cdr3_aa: CASTQPGGSDTQYF
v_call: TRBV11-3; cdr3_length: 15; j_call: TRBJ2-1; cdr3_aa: CASSHNTGAYGEQFF
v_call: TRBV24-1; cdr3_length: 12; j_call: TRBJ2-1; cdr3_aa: CATRDGYNEQFF
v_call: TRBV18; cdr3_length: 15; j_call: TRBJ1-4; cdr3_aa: CASSQDTRSAEKLFF
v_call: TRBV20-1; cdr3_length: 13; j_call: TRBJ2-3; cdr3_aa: CSAHPVGGDTQYF
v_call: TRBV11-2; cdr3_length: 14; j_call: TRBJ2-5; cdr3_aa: CASSFPGQQETQYF
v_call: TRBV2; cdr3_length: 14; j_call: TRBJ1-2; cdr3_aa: CASSRGQRSYGYTF
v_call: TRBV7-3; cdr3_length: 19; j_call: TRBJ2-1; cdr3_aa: CASSLTITRTGVLGNEQFF
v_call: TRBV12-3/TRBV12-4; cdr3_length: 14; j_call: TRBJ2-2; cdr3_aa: CASSPRRIGGELFF
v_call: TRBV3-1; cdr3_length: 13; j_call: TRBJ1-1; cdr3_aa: CASSRLGGSEAFF
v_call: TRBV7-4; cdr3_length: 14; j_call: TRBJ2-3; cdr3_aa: CASSLEAVTDTQYF
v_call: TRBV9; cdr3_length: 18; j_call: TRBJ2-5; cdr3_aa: CASSVGRLAGVAQETQYF
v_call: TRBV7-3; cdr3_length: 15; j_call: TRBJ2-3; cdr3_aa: CASSRQGAVTDTQYF
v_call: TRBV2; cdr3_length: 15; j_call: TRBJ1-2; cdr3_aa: CASSPGPTANYGYTF
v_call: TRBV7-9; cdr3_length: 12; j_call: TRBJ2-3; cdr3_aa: CASSSYRWKQYF
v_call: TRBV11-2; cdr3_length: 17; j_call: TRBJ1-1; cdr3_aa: CASSLGWHTGVNTEAFF
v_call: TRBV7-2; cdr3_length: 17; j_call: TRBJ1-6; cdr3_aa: CASSSRQGASYNSPLHF
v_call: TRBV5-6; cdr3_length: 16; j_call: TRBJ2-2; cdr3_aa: CASSHGGSPFTGELFF
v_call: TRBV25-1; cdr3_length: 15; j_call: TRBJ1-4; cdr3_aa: CASSEGWQGNEKLFF
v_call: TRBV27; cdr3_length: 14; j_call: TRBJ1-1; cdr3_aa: CASRAQGRVTEAFF
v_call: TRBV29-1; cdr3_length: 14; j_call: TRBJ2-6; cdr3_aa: CSVGERSGANVLTF
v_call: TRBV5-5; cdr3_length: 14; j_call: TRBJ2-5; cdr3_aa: CASSFGNRGETQYF
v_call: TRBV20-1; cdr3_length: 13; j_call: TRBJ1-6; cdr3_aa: CSARRQDNSPLHF
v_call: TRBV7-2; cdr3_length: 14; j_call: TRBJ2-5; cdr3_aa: CASRLPAGRETQYF
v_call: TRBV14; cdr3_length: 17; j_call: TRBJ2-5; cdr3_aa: CASSLAQLAGGQETQYF
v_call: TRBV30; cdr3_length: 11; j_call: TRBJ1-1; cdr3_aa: CAWAPKGEAFF
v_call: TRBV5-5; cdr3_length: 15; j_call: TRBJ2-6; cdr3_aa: CASSFGTSGANVLTF
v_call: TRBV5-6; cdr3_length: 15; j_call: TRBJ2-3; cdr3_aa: CASSLVLRATDTQYF